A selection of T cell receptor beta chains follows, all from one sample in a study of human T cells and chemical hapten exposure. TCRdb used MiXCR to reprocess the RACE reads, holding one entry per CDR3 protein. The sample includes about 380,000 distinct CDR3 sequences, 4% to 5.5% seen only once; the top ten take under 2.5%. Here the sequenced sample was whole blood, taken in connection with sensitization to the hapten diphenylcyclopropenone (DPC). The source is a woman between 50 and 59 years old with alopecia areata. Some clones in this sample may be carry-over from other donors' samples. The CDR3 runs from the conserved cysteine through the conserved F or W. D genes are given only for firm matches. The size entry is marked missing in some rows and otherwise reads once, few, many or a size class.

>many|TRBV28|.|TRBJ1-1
TGTGCCAGCAGTTTACGGGGAACAAACACTGAAGCTTTCTTT
CASSLRGTNTEAFF
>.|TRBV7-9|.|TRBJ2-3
TGTGCCAGCAGCTCAGCCTTTTCTATAGATACGCAGTATTTT
CASSSAFSIDTQYF
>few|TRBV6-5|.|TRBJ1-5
TGTGCCAGCAGCCAAGGGTCAGGGACCGGGAATCAGCCCCAGCATTTT
CASSQGSGTGNQPQHF
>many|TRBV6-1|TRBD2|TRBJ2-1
TGTGCCAGCAGAGGACTAGCGGGGGTCGCGAATGAGCAGTTCTTC
CASRGLAGVANEQFF
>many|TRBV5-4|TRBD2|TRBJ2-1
TGTGCCAGCAGTAATGCGGGAGGTAGCAATGAGCAGTTCTTC
CASSNAGGSNEQFF
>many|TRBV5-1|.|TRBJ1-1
TGCGCCAGCAGCTTGCGGCGTAGGGCTGAAGCTTTCTTT
CASSLRRRAEAFF
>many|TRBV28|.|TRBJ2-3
TGTGCCAGCAGTCCGGGCCCCAGCACAGATACGCAGTATTTT
CASSPGPSTDTQYF
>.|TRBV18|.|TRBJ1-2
TGTGCCAGCTCTTCAGAAGGAATCGGCTATGGCTACACCTTC
CASSSEGIGYGYTF
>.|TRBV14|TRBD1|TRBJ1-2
TGTGCCAGCAGCCAGCCCCCCGGGACAGGGATCCATGGCTACACCTTC
CASSQPPGTGIHGYTF
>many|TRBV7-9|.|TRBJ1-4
TGTGCCAGCACTTCCCTGGGGAGGGACGGATCGGAAAGCGGGAAACTGTTTTTT
CASTSLGRDGSESGKLFF
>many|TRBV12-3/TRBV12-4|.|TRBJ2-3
TGTGCCAGCAGTTTCTTCGAAGATACGCAGTATTTT
CASSFFEDTQYF
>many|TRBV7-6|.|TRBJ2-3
TGTGCCAGCAGCTGGGCTAGCACAGATACGCAGTATTTT
CASSWASTDTQYF
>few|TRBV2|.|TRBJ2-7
TGTGCCAGCAGTGAAGGCCCAGCTACCTACGAGCAGTACTTC
CASSEGPATYEQYF
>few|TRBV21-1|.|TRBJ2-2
TGTGCCAGCAGCCAACCGGGACGGATCTACACCGGGGAGCTGTTTTTT
CASSQPGRIYTGELFF
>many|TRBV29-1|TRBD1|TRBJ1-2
TGCAGCGTGGACAGGGGGATAGGCTATGGCTACACCTTC
CSVDRGIGYGYTF
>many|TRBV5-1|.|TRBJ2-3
TGCGCCAGCAGCTTGGTCAACATGCCAGATACGCAGTATTTT
CASSLVNMPDTQYF